What follows is one TCR beta chain and its context. The sample belongs to a study of blood T cell repertoires in COVID-19. On the study more broadly: From the United States, Italy and Spain came samples of acute and convalescent COVID-19.

Profiling relied on immunoSEQ multiplex PCR, and the TCRdb table lists in-frame clones only, not all of them. Of 250,000 or so clones in the sample, approximately 90% were seen once. Ages ranged from about 18 to 89 years, with residence in 24 US areas. Participants' own reports of clinical history determined their cohort assignment. J lost 4 bases, V lost 5 bases, and 7 bases had no gene match. This CDR3 is built from 15 residues. Germline V gene data show CDR1 as LNHDA and CDR2 as SQIVND (reference sequence). The TCR was taken from a middle-aged man who had been exposed to COVID-19. Input material: PBMCs or T cells enriched from blood (not recorded which). The chain employs TRBV19 and TRBJ2-2; 7 nucleotides agree with TRBD2. This chain's CDR3 is CASSRGDEPTGELFF. The CDR3, as DNA: TGTGCCAGTAGTCGGGGGGACGAACCCACCGGGGAGCTGTTTTTT. The complete variable domain, with remaining parts taken from reference TRBV19 and TRBJ2-2, reads DGGITQSPKYLFRKEGQNVTLSCEQNLNHDAMYWYRQDPGQGLRLIYYSQIVNDFQKGDIAEGYSVSREKKESFPLTVTSAQKNPTAFYLCASSRGDEPTGELFFGEGSRLTVL.